This record concerns one T cell receptor (beta chain) sequence. The data stem from a study of blood T cell repertoires in COVID-19. Study details: Collection of acute and convalescent COVID-19 samples took place in the United States, Italy and Spain. The cDNA or gDNA used as material had been derived from T cells, B-cell-depleted T cells, or PBMCs.

Study processing details: Reference gene primer amplification yielded estimated nucleated cell counts. The assay was immunoSEQ multiplex PCR, and TCRdb's table has in-frame clones only and misses some. V and J calls and clone size are given by that table; D and trimming were obtained from the DNA. The sample includes 200,000 to 300,000 clones, under 85% of them seen just once. Trimming removed 6 bases from V and 5 bases from J; junction bases left unmatched: 1. There are 11 residues in the CDR3. The germline V gene has CDR1 DFQATT and CDR2 SNEGSKA (reference sequence). Sequencing was carried out using peripheral blood. This receptor was obtained from a human donor in a cohort sampled during active COVID-19. The chain couples TRBV20-1 to TRBJ2-1; 7 nucleotides agree with TRBD2. The CDR3 DNA is TGCAGTGCCGGGAGGAACAATGAGCAGTTCTTC. Translation gives CSAGRNNEQFF.